This TCR beta chain was observed in a study of blood T cell repertoires in COVID-19. At the level of the study: Acute-phase and convalescent COVID-19 samples originated in the United States, Italy and Spain. PBMCs, B-cell-depleted T cells, or T cells were the source of the cDNA or gDNA that made up the material.

Original data processing: Estimates of nucleated cell counts were drawn from the amplification of reference gene primers. Sequencing used immunoSEQ multiplex PCR; TCRdb keeps in-frame clones, though not all of them. For V, J and clone size, that table is used; D and trimming come from the DNA. Found here are roughly 230,000 clones, around 82% of them singletons; the top ten hold 4.4%. Germline V CDR1 and CDR2: GTSNPN, SVGIG (reference sequence). With 2 bases clipped from V and 0 bases from J, the junction kept 20 bases outside the gene matches. This CDR3 has 20 amino acids. This clone was seen just once.

What was sequenced was peripheral blood. The chain couples TRBV30 to TRBJ2-7; 9 bases agree with TRBD2. This sequence was found in a man aged 50-60 years with active or convalescent COVID-19. CDR3 in DNA: TGTGCCTGGAGTCCCGGACCTAGCGGGGATACTAAATTCCTCTCCTACGAGCAGTACTTC. This codes for CAWSPGPSGDTKFLSYEQYF.